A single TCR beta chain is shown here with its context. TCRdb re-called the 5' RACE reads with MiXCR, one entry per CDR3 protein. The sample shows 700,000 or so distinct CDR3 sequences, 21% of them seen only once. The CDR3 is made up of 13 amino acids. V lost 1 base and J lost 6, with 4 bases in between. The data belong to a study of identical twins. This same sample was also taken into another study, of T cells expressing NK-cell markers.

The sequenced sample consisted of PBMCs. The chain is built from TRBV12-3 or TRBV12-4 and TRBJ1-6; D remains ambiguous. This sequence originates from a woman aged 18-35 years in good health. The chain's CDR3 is CASSLVGNSPLHF. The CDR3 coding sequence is TGTGCCAGCAGTTTAGTTGGTAATTCACCCCTCCACTTT.